This T cell receptor beta chain stems from a study of T cell responses to AZD1222 COVID-19 vaccine. Study-level points and caveats: In a largely white British group with more females than males, clonal diversity was possibly underestimated.

Profiling relied on immunoSEQ multiplex PCR, and the TCRdb table lists in-frame clones only, not all of them. The profile covers around 26,000 clones, with about nine tenths appearing a single time and around 2.9% taken by the ten largest. CDR1 is SGHNT, CDR2 YYREEE, per germline (reference sequence). The V gene end was trimmed by 3 bases and the J gene end by 4 bases; junction bases not matched to a gene: 6. CDR3 size: 16 residues. Researchers grouped second doses given at about 4 or about 12 weeks into one pool. Turning to this clone: Its antigen is still unknown.

The chain links TRBV5-4 to TRBJ2-2; 10 positions match TRBD1. This TCR came from an adult who received the AZD1222 COVID-19 vaccine. The sample consisted of peripheral blood, taken 28 days after the second AZD1222 dose. CDR3 sequence: CASSSPGQGSTGELFF. As DNA, the CDR3 is TGTGCCAGCAGCTCGCCGGGACAGGGGAGCACCGGGGAGCTGTTTTTT.